Listed here are 29 T cell receptor beta chains from one sample, sequenced in a study of OX40 agonist ivuxolimab in advanced cancers. Produced via immunoSEQ multiplex PCR; TCRdb's table is partial and in-frame only. The data show 75,000 to 100,000 clones, with about 80% seen just once and about 2.7% held by the top ten. The input for sequencing was CD4+ or CD8+ T cells sorted from blood, taken in a trial of the OX40 agonist ivuxolimab. The source of these receptors is an adult with an advanced solid tumor such as melanoma, head and neck, liver or kidney cancer.

This clone was counted a single time. The CDR3: CATVTPDPHEQYF. CDR3 bases: TGTGCCACCGTAACCCCGGACCCCCACGAGCAGTACTTC. This chain joins TRBV6-6 and TRBJ2-7; D gene unclear. The CDR3 consists of 13 residues. V lost 10 bases and J 5 bases, leaving 18 bases between the germline ends. CDR1 is MNHNY and CDR2 is SVGAGI in the germline V gene (reference sequence).

The J gene is TRBJ2-3, the V gene TRBV6-5; D not resolved. Trimming removed 5 bases from V and 1 base from J, with 13 bases in between. This CDR3 has 15 residues. Germline V gives CDR1 MNHEY, CDR2 SVGAGI. CDR3 region: CASSPPGRRTDTQYF. In DNA form, the CDR3 reads TGTGCCAGCAGTCCTCCCGGAAGGCGCACAGATACGCAGTATTTT.

The gene calls are TRBV10-3 and TRBJ1-5; no definite D call. The CDR3 totals 13 residues. Looked up from germline, CDR1 is ENHRY and CDR2 is SYGVKD. V lost 2 bases and J lost 4, with 6 bases in between. The CDR3 here is CAISEKWNQPQHF. Written as DNA, the CDR3 is TGTGCCATCAGTGAGAAGTGGAATCAGCCCCAGCATTTT.

The chain links TRBV28 to TRBJ1-1, with D tentatively TRBD1 (6 bases). The CDR3 has 15 amino acids. V was clipped by 5 bases and J by 4 bases, with 17 bases between them. The germline CDR1 and CDR2 sequences are MDHEN and SYDVKM. CDR3 sequence: CASSGSRGKSTEAFF. CDR3 nucleotide sequence: TGTGCCAGCAGTGGGTCCAGGGGAAAGTCCACTGAAGCTTTCTTT.

This chain joins TRBV18 and TRBJ2-7, with no clear D. CDR1 and CDR2 from the germline V gene are KGHSH and LQKENI. CDR3 length equals 14 residues. V gave up 3 bases and J gave up 2 bases, with 11 bases separating them. This CDR3 reads CASSPRVEAYEQYF. CDR3 nucleotides: TGTGCCAGCTCACCCCGGGTCGAAGCCTACGAGCAGTACTTC.

The chain uses TRBV7-9 and TRBJ2-2; D might be TRBD1 (5 bases). The CDR3 loop spans 13 amino acids. Germline V gene sequence: CDR1 SEHNR, CDR2 FQNEAQ (reference sequence). Trimming removed 5 bases at V and 4 bases at J, with 8 bases between. Written as DNA, the CDR3 is TGTGCCAGCAGCCTAGACAGCACCGGGGAGCTGTTTTTT. Its translation is CASSLDSTGELFF.

The chain couples TRBV18 to TRBJ1-4; 7 bases align to TRBD1. With 4 bases clipped from V and 7 bases from J, the junction kept 9 bases outside the gene matches. CDR3 length equals 15 residues. CDR1 and CDR2 from the germline V gene are KGHSH and LQKENI. This CDR3 is CASSRDGGGREKLFF. The CDR3 region has the DNA TGTGCCAGCTCACGGGACGGAGGGGGCCGTGAAAAACTGTTTTTT.

This clone showed up just once. This CDR3 is CASSPGATYNEQFF. CDR3 DNA sequence: TGTGCCAGCTCACCTGGGGCAACCTACAATGAGCAGTTCTTC. The rearrangement links TRBV18 to TRBJ2-1; D may be TRBD1 (5 bases). This CDR3 has 14 residues. Deletions cut 3 bases from V and 2 bases from J, with 8 bases between. CDR1 KGHSH and CDR2 LQKENI come from the germline V gene.

This chain connects TRBV25-1 to TRBJ2-5; D is perhaps TRBD2 (5 bases). This CDR3 is 14 amino acids long. From germline, CDR1 is MGHDK and CDR2 SYGVNS. Trimming left V 7 bases short and J 3 bases short, with 15 bases between. In nucleotides, the CDR3 is TGTGCCAGCAACGCAGGACTTAGGAAAGAGACCCAGTACTTC. It codes for CASNAGLRKETQYF.

This chain connects TRBV18 to TRBJ2-7; possibly TRBD1 for D (5 bases). The length of the CDR3 is 14 residues. V gave up 2 bases and J gave up 2 bases, with 10 bases separating them. In germline, CDR1 is KGHSH, CDR2 LQKENI. CDR3 in amino acids: CASSPNAGTYEQYV. The CDR3 nucleotides read TGTGCCAGCTCACCAAACGCAGGGACCTACGAGCAGTACGTC.

This clone has more than one count but fewer than ten. The chain couples TRBV15 to TRBJ1-2; TRBD1 might be the D (6 bases). The ends were cut back, 5 bases at V and 4 bases at J, with 11 bases in the middle. The CDR3 is 13 residues long. From germline, CDR1 is LNHNV and CDR2 YYDKDF (reference sequence). The CDR3 DNA sequence: TGTGCCACCAGCCCACAGGGTGGCTATGGCTACACCTTC. Amino acid sequence: CATSPQGGYGYTF.

The rearrangement links TRBV5-8 to TRBJ1-5, with no clear D. Trimming stripped 1 base from V and 3 bases from J, with 11 bases between. Germline V gives CDR1 SGHTS, CDR2 YDEGEE. The CDR3 contains 15 residues. The CDR3 DNA reads as TGTGCCAGCAGCTTGAATACGGTGCCCAATCAGCCCCAGCATTTT. It specifies CASSLNTVPNQPQHF.

This clone was counted a single time. V and J are TRBV28 and TRBJ2-3; no definite D call. CDR1 is MDHEN, CDR2 SYDVKM, per germline. This CDR3 comprises 16 residues. Trimming took 6 bases from V and 3 from J, leaving 19 bases between them. The CDR3 loop reads CASSPRRQLPTDTQYF. The CDR3 DNA sequence: TGTGCCAGCAGCCCAAGGCGGCAATTACCTACAGATACGCAGTATTTT.

This chain uses TRBV9 with TRBJ2-3, with no clear D. The V and J ends lost 7 bases and 3 bases respectively, with 12 bases between them. The CDR3 is 13 residues long. Germline CDR1 SGDLS, CDR2 YYNGEE. The CDR3 reads CASGLYATDTQYF. The DNA for the CDR3 is TGTGCCAGCGGCCTATACGCGACAGATACGCAGTATTTT.

The V gene is TRBV5-1, the J gene TRBJ1-6, with 7 bases identical to TRBD1. CDR1 is SGHRS, CDR2 YFSETQ, per germline. This CDR3 is built from 17 residues. Germline trimming cut 0 bases from V and 4 bases from J; bases unmatched to any gene: 7. Written as DNA, the CDR3 is TGCGCCAGCAGCTTGGGGACAGGCACCCATTATAATTCACCCCTCCACTTT. Protein: CASSLGTGTHYNSPLHF.

The rearrangement uses TRBV4-1 and TRBJ1-1, with D perhaps TRBD1 (5 bases). V lost 2 bases, J lost 3 bases, and 13 bases lay in between. This CDR3 has 15 residues. Germline V gene data show CDR1 as MGHRA and CDR2 as YSYEKL. Here the CDR3 reads CASSQRTYQDTEAFF. In DNA, the CDR3 is TGCGCCAGCAGCCAACGGACATATCAGGACACTGAAGCTTTCTTT.

This sequence joins TRBV29-1 and TRBJ1-4; D may be TRBD1 (5 bases). CDR1 and CDR2 (germline): SQVTM, ANQGSEA. This CDR3 comprises 14 residues. V was cut by 4 bases and J by 7 bases, with 16 bases left in between. The CDR3 DNA is TGCAGCGTTGCGGGGGTGGGGACGGGTGAAAAACTGTTTTTT. It translates to CSVAGVGTGEKLFF.

This clone appeared a single time. The chain is built from TRBV6-1 and TRBJ1-1, with D tentatively TRBD1 (6 bases). CDR3 length equals 16 residues. Germline-derived CDR1 and CDR2 are MNHNS and SASEGT. Deletions cut 2 bases from V and 6 bases from J, with 19 bases between. CDR3 loop: CASSEPGQGRGAEAFF. CDR3 bases: TGTGCCAGCAGTGAACCGGGCCAGGGGAGAGGCGCTGAAGCTTTCTTT.

Concerning this clone itself: The sample has other DNA sequences that encode this CDR3 too. The rearrangement uses TRBV18 and TRBJ1-1; D not certain. The CDR3 spans 14 residues. Germline CDR1 is KGHSH and CDR2 is LQKENI. V was pared by 6 bases and J by 1 base, with 12 bases between. CDR3 DNA: TGTGCCAGCTCTCCGAACTCACAGAACACTGAAGCTTTCTTT. Its translation is CASSPNSQNTEAFF. Full variable domain (remainder filled in from reference TRBV18 and TRBJ1-1): NAGVMQNPRHLVRRRGQEARLRCSPMKGHSHVYWYRQLPEEGLKFMVYLQKENIIDESGMPKERFSAEFPKEGPSILRIQQVVRGDSAAYFCASSPNSQNTEAFFGQGTRLTVV.

This clone was detected a few times. The chain links TRBV6-5 to TRBJ2-1, with no clear D. Germline CDR1 is MNHEY and CDR2 is SVGAGI. This CDR3 contains 12 residues. Deletions cut 10 bases from V and 8 bases from J, with 15 bases between. The CDR3 bases are TGTGCCACCCGTCAACAAGGGCATGAGCAGTTCTTC. This translates into CATRQQGHEQFF.

This chain uses TRBV29-1 with TRBJ1-1; no firm D call. V was pared by 4 bases and J by 4 bases, with 13 bases between. The CDR3 is 13 amino acids. Germline V gene data show CDR1 as SQVTM and CDR2 as ANQGSEA. CDR3 amino acids: CSVVKILGTEAFF. The CDR3 DNA sequence: TGCAGCGTTGTAAAGATTTTGGGCACTGAAGCTTTCTTT.

V is TRBV10-3 and J is TRBJ1-4; no clear D gene. The CDR3 sequence is 17 residues long. V was cut by 6 bases and J by 5 bases, with 22 bases left in between. CDR1 and CDR2 (germline): ENHRY, SYGVKD. The CDR3 loop is CAIRGDTSSRENEKLFF. CDR3 DNA: TGTGCCATCAGGGGAGACACATCTTCGAGGGAGAATGAAAAACTGTTTTTT.

The DNA of the CDR3 is TGTGCCAGCAGCTGGACGGGACAGAACTATGGCTACACCTTC. It encodes CASSWTGQNYGYTF. V is TRBV5-8 and J is TRBJ1-2; 7 nucleotides match TRBD1. This CDR3 region has 14 residues. Germline CDR1 and CDR2: SGHTS and YDEGEE. Germline trimming cut 3 bases from V and 2 bases from J; bases unmatched to any gene: 4.

The chain is built from TRBV9 and TRBJ2-5; D is possibly TRBD2 (6 bases). The CDR3 loop spans 14 amino acids. V lost 3 bases and J lost 1, with 10 bases in between. Germline CDR1 is SGDLS and CDR2 is YYNGEE. The DNA of the CDR3 is TGTGCCAGCAGCGGCGGGACGACCCAAGAGACCCAGTACTTC. This sequence encodes CASSGGTTQETQYF. The full variable domain, completed using reference TRBV9 and TRBJ2-5, is DSGVTQTPKHLITATGQRVTLRCSPRSGDLSVYWYQQSLDQGLQFLIQYYNGEERAKGNILERFSAQQFPDLHSELNLSSLELGDSALYFCASSGGTTQETQYFGPGTRLLVL.

The table lists this clone with a count of one. This chain connects TRBV5-4 to TRBJ2-3, with 9 bases that match TRBD2. With 4 bases clipped from V and 1 base from J, the junction kept 7 bases outside the gene matches. Germline V lookup: CDR1 SGHNT, CDR2 YYREEE (reference sequence). There are 16 residues in the CDR3. This CDR3 reads CASSVDQRGGTDTQYF. The CDR3 DNA reads TGTGCCAGCAGCGTAGACCAGCGGGGGGGCACAGATACGCAGTATTTT.

This chain uses TRBV10-3 with TRBJ2-2, with 8 positions matching TRBD2. This CDR3 comprises 15 residues. The V gene's germline CDR1 is ENHRY and CDR2 SYGVKD. V gave up 4 bases and J gave up 5 bases; unmatched junction bases: 6. The CDR3: CAISGQGGGTGELFF. In DNA form, the CDR3 reads TGTGCCATCAGTGGTCAGGGCGGGGGGACCGGGGAGCTGTTTTTT.

The rearrangement links TRBV7-8 to TRBJ1-3, with D hard to call. The germline gives CDR1 SGHVS, CDR2 FQNEAQ. The CDR3 spans 14 residues. The V end lost 5 bases, the J end lost 0 bases, and 8 bases lay between the germline ends. CDR3 amino acids: CASSDVVSGNTIYF. DNA for the CDR3: TGTGCCAGCAGCGACGTAGTCTCTGGAAACACCATATATTTT.

The chain is built from TRBV19 and TRBJ2-5; D is undetermined. CDR3 length: 13 amino acids. Trimming left V 5 bases short and J 5 bases short, with 12 bases between. Germline lookup yields CDR1 LNHDA and CDR2 SQIVND (reference sequence). The CDR3 protein is CASSFLVGETQYF. DNA of the CDR3: TGTGCCAGTAGTTTCCTAGTTGGGGAGACCCAGTACTTC.

The chain joins TRBV19 to TRBJ2-3, with 7 nucleotides matching TRBD1. After removal of 3 bases from V and 1 base from J, the junction contained 4 bases not matched to a gene. CDR1 is LNHDA, CDR2 SQIVND, per germline (reference sequence). This CDR3 is 15 amino acids long. CDR3 in amino acids: CASSIRGFGTDTQYF. CDR3 in DNA: TGTGCCAGTAGTATCAGGGGGTTCGGCACAGATACGCAGTATTTT.